The rows below give T cell receptor beta chains drawn from one sample of a study of cytomegalovirus exposure and HLA in healthy donors. Profiling relied on immunoSEQ multiplex PCR, and the TCRdb table lists in-frame clones only, not all of them. Of fewer than 60,000 clones detected, 70% to 85% appear once; the ten largest clones hold 2.5% to 3%. Sequencing was carried out using PBMCs. These receptor sequences come from a man over 45 in good health and CMV-seronegative. The CDR3 runs from the conserved cysteine through the conserved F or W. D genes are given only for firm matches. Part of the rows lack a size; the others show once, few, many or a class for expanded clones.

clone_size | j_call | d_call | v_call | cdr3_aa | cdr3_nt
. | TRBJ1-1 | TRBD1 | TRBV14 | CASSQRDRVNTEAFF | TGTGCCAGCAGCCAACGGGACAGGGTGAACACTGAAGCTTTCTTT
once | TRBJ2-2 | . | TRBV7-9 | CASSLLNTGELFF | TGTGCCAGCAGCTTACTGAACACCGGGGAGCTGTTTTTT
. | TRBJ2-5 | TRBD2 | TRBV6-6 | CASMWGGQETQYF | TGTGCCAGCATGTGGGGGGGGCAAGAGACCCAGTACTTC
. | TRBJ1-1 | . | TRBV6-1 | CASSGGRVTNTEAFF | TGTGCCAGCAGTGGGGGCAGGGTTACGAACACTGAAGCTTTCTTT
once | TRBJ1-4 | TRBD1 | TRBV19 | CASSPGTATNEKLFF | TGTGCCAGTAGTCCCGGGACAGCAACTAATGAAAAACTGTTTTTT
. | TRBJ1-2 | TRBD1 | TRBV9 | CASSPAGQDYGYTF | TGTGCCAGCAGCCCAGCCGGACAGGACTATGGCTACACCTTC
. | TRBJ2-3 | TRBD2 | TRBV11-2 | CASSSIAGPTDTQYF | TGTGCCAGCAGCTCTATAGCGGGCCCCACAGATACGCAGTATTTT
. | TRBJ1-1 | . | TRBV11-2 | CASTQEGSANTEAFF | TGTGCCAGCACCCAGGAGGGGTCGGCGAACACTGAAGCTTTCTTT
few | TRBJ2-7 | . | TRBV28 | CASSYQGTGKQYF | TGTGCCAGCAGTTATCAGGGAACGGGCAAGCAGTACTTC
. | TRBJ2-3 | TRBD2 | TRBV5-1 | CASSLGRGASTDTQYF | TGCGCCAGCAGCTTGGGGCGGGGGGCGAGCACAGATACGCAGTATTTT
few | TRBJ1-1 | . | TRBV27 | CASTPLGGSTEAFF | TGTGCCAGCACCCCATTGGGGGGGAGCACTGAAGCTTTCTTT
. | TRBJ1-6 | . | TRBV4-3 | CASSQDYQAPNSPLHF | TGCGCCAGCAGCCAAGATTATCAAGCCCCGAATTCACCCCTCCACTTT